These T cell receptor beta chains were read from a single sample in a study of T cell responses to AZD1222 COVID-19 vaccine. Repertoires were generated with immunoSEQ multiplex PCR, while TCRdb's copy carries only in-frame clones and drops some. The data show 140,000 to 150,000 clones, with 80% to 95% seen just once and around 1.5% held by the top ten. The sample was peripheral blood, taken on day 0 of AZD1222 vaccination. All receptors come from an adult in good health. The CDR3 runs from the conserved cysteine through the conserved F or W. A D gene is named only where the DNA matches it firmly. Not all rows give a size; the values are once, few, many and, for expanded clones, a class.

J gene: TRBJ1-1
D gene: -
V gene: TRBV30
clone size: -
CDR3 DNA: TGTGCCTGGAACAGCTGGAACACTGAAGCTTTCTTT
CDR3 protein: CAWNSWNTEAFF

J gene: TRBJ2-7
D gene: TRBD1
V gene: TRBV11-2
clone size: -
CDR3 DNA: TGTGCCAGCAGCAAAATCCGGGACAGGCGGTCCTACGAGCAGTACTTC
CDR3 protein: CASSKIRDRRSYEQYF

J gene: TRBJ1-2
D gene: TRBD1
V gene: TRBV6-5
clone size: -
CDR3 DNA: TGTGCCAGCACCAAAACCCAGGGGGCCTATGGCTACACCTTC
CDR3 protein: CASTKTQGAYGYTF

J gene: TRBJ2-2
D gene: -
V gene: TRBV24-1
clone size: -
CDR3 DNA: TGTGCCACCATGGGGGGCTCGAACACCGGGGAGCTGTTTTTT
CDR3 protein: CATMGGSNTGELFF

J gene: TRBJ1-5
D gene: -
V gene: TRBV6-5
clone size: once
CDR3 DNA: TGTGCCAGCAGTAGGTTCCCCAATCAGCCCCAGCATTTT
CDR3 protein: CASSRFPNQPQHF

J gene: TRBJ1-6
D gene: TRBD1
V gene: TRBV6-5
clone size: -
CDR3 DNA: TGTGCCAGCAGCCGAAGACAGGGTCAGGGTTCACCCCTCCACTTT
CDR3 protein: CASSRRQGQGSPLHF

J gene: TRBJ1-1
D gene: -
V gene: TRBV7-9
clone size: -
CDR3 DNA: TGTGCCGCAGAATACCGACAGGCTTCCCCTGAAGCTTTCTTT
CDR3 protein: CAAEYRQASPEAFF

J gene: TRBJ2-7
D gene: TRBD1
V gene: TRBV28
clone size: -
CDR3 DNA: TGTGCCAGCAGTTCACCGGGACAGGGGGCGTACGAGCAGTACTTC
CDR3 protein: CASSSPGQGAYEQYF

J gene: TRBJ1-3
D gene: TRBD1
V gene: TRBV4-1
clone size: -
CDR3 DNA: TGCGCCAGCAGCCAACCCCCCGACAGGGCGGACTATATCTCTGGAAACACCATATATTTT
CDR3 protein: CASSQPPDRADYISGNTIYF

J gene: TRBJ2-7
D gene: -
V gene: TRBV6-5
clone size: -
CDR3 DNA: TGTGCCAGCAGTCGTTACCGGGTCGGGTCCTACGAGCAGTACTTC
CDR3 protein: CASSRYRVGSYEQYF

J gene: TRBJ2-7
D gene: TRBD2
V gene: TRBV6-5
clone size: -
CDR3 DNA: TGTGCCAGCATTCGAGTAGCGGGAACCTCCTACGAGCAGTACTTC
CDR3 protein: CASIRVAGTSYEQYF

J gene: TRBJ1-2
D gene: TRBD1
V gene: TRBV7-9
clone size: -
CDR3 DNA: TGTGCCAGCACCCTCGGACAGGTTAACTATGGCTACACCTTC
CDR3 protein: CASTLGQVNYGYTF

J gene: TRBJ1-1
D gene: TRBD1
V gene: TRBV3-1/TRBV3-2
clone size: once
CDR3 DNA: TGTGCCAGCAGCCACCGAAGGGACAGGGACACTGAAGCTTTCTTT
CDR3 protein: CASSHRRDRDTEAFF

J gene: TRBJ2-1
D gene: TRBD2
V gene: TRBV25-1
clone size: -
CDR3 DNA: TGTGCCAGCAGTCGGGGGAGGGCCGCCAATGAGCAGTTCTTC
CDR3 protein: CASSRGRAANEQFF

J gene: TRBJ1-2
D gene: -
V gene: TRBV7-2
clone size: few
CDR3 DNA: TGTGCCAGCAGCTTTGAATATTATGGCTACACCTTC
CDR3 protein: CASSFEYYGYTF

J gene: TRBJ2-7
D gene: -
V gene: TRBV27
clone size: -
CDR3 DNA: TGTGCCAGCAGTTCACAGGGCGGGGGCTACGAGCAGTACTTC
CDR3 protein: CASSSQGGGYEQYF

J gene: TRBJ2-7
D gene: TRBD1
V gene: TRBV29-1
clone size: -
CDR3 DNA: TGCAGCGTCCGGGACAGGGATAGTAGTGGGAACTACGAGCAGTACTTC
CDR3 protein: CSVRDRDSSGNYEQYF

J gene: TRBJ1-2
D gene: -
V gene: TRBV5-1
clone size: -
CDR3 DNA: TGCGCCAGCAGCTTGGACAGCCACTATGGCTACACCTTC
CDR3 protein: CASSLDSHYGYTF

J gene: TRBJ2-7
D gene: TRBD2
V gene: TRBV5-4
clone size: -
CDR3 DNA: TGTGCCAGCAGCTTGGAGCTAGCGGATCATCTACGCGAGCAGTACTTC
CDR3 protein: CASSLELADHLREQYF

J gene: TRBJ1-4
D gene: -
V gene: TRBV19
clone size: -
CDR3 DNA: TGTGCCAGTAGTATGCTTAACCCACCGGGACTGTTTTTT
CDR3 protein: CASSMLNPPGLFF

J gene: TRBJ1-1
D gene: TRBD1
V gene: TRBV6-5
clone size: -
CDR3 DNA: TGTGCCAGCAGTTACTCCTGGGGACAGGAGATTCAGGCTTTCTTT
CDR3 protein: CASSYSWGQEIQAFF

J gene: TRBJ2-1
D gene: -
V gene: TRBV11-2
clone size: -
CDR3 DNA: TGTGCCAGCAGCCGGAACCGTCTCTCCTCCTACAATGAGCAGTTCTTC
CDR3 protein: CASSRNRLSSYNEQFF

J gene: TRBJ2-3
D gene: TRBD1
V gene: TRBV29-1
clone size: -
CDR3 DNA: TGCAGCGTAACAAGGGGGCGTGAAGATACGCAGTATTTT
CDR3 protein: CSVTRGREDTQYF

J gene: TRBJ1-2
D gene: -
V gene: TRBV5-8
clone size: -
CDR3 DNA: TGTGCCAGCAGTCCTCTGGGGGTAATCGGCGGCTACACCTTC
CDR3 protein: CASSPLGVIGGYTF

J gene: TRBJ1-6
D gene: -
V gene: TRBV7-8
clone size: -
CDR3 DNA: TGTGCCAGCACCTCCCGGGTCGGACAGTATAATTCACCCCTCCACTTT
CDR3 protein: CASTSRVGQYNSPLHF

J gene: TRBJ2-2
D gene: -
V gene: TRBV14
clone size: -
CDR3 DNA: TGTGCCAGCAGCCAAGATGTGGCGGGTGGGGAGCTGTTTTTT
CDR3 protein: CASSQDVAGGELFF

J gene: TRBJ2-5
D gene: -
V gene: TRBV19
clone size: once
CDR3 DNA: TGTGCCAGTAGTATATTCGGTCTGGAGCGGACCAATCAAGAGACCCAGTACTTC
CDR3 protein: CASSIFGLERTNQETQYF

J gene: TRBJ1-2
D gene: TRBD1
V gene: TRBV3-1/TRBV3-2
clone size: few
CDR3 DNA: TGTGCCAGCAGCCCGACAGGGGGTAACTATGGCTACACCTTC
CDR3 protein: CASSPTGGNYGYTF

J gene: TRBJ2-1
D gene: -
V gene: TRBV6-4
clone size: -
CDR3 DNA: TGTGCCAGCAGTGGGGGACTGCACAATGAGCAGTTCTTC
CDR3 protein: CASSGGLHNEQFF

J gene: TRBJ2-3
D gene: TRBD2
V gene: TRBV5-5
clone size: -
CDR3 DNA: TGTGCCAGCAGCCGGACTAGCGGCACAGATACGCAGTATTTT
CDR3 protein: CASSRTSGTDTQYF

J gene: TRBJ2-7
D gene: -
V gene: TRBV3-1/TRBV3-2
clone size: -
CDR3 DNA: TGTGCCAGCAGCCAGTGGACAGCGTACGAGCAGTACTTC
CDR3 protein: CASSQWTAYEQYF

J gene: TRBJ2-3
D gene: TRBD2
V gene: TRBV4-1
clone size: -
CDR3 DNA: TGCGCCAGCAGCCGGGGGCGGGCTAGCGGGAGGAGCACAGATACGCAGTATTTT
CDR3 protein: CASSRGRASGRSTDTQYF

J gene: TRBJ2-5
D gene: -
V gene: TRBV7-8
clone size: -
CDR3 DNA: TGTGCCAGCAGCAAGTATCGATCAGTCCCTCTCGACGGCCAAGAGACCCAGTACTTC
CDR3 protein: CASSKYRSVPLDGQETQYF

J gene: TRBJ1-6
D gene: -
V gene: TRBV5-1
clone size: -
CDR3 DNA: TGCGCCAGCAGCTCGGACAGTAACTCCTATAATTCACCCCTCCACTTT
CDR3 protein: CASSSDSNSYNSPLHF

J gene: TRBJ2-5
D gene: -
V gene: TRBV3-1/TRBV3-2
clone size: -
CDR3 DNA: TGTGCCAGCAGCCAGGCGGCCACCCAAGAGACCCAGTACTTC
CDR3 protein: CASSQAATQETQYF

J gene: TRBJ1-3
D gene: -
V gene: TRBV20-1
clone size: -
CDR3 DNA: TGCAGTGCTAGTTCCGGTAGCTCTGGAAACACCATATATTTT
CDR3 protein: CSASSGSSGNTIYF

J gene: TRBJ1-1
D gene: TRBD1
V gene: TRBV29-1
clone size: -
CDR3 DNA: TGCAGCGTTACCAGGGGGCAGAACACTGAAGCTTTCTTT
CDR3 protein: CSVTRGQNTEAFF

J gene: TRBJ2-2
D gene: -
V gene: TRBV5-1
clone size: once
CDR3 DNA: TGCGCCAGCAGCTTGGTCAGACTTAAGACCGGGGAGCTGTTTTTT
CDR3 protein: CASSLVRLKTGELFF